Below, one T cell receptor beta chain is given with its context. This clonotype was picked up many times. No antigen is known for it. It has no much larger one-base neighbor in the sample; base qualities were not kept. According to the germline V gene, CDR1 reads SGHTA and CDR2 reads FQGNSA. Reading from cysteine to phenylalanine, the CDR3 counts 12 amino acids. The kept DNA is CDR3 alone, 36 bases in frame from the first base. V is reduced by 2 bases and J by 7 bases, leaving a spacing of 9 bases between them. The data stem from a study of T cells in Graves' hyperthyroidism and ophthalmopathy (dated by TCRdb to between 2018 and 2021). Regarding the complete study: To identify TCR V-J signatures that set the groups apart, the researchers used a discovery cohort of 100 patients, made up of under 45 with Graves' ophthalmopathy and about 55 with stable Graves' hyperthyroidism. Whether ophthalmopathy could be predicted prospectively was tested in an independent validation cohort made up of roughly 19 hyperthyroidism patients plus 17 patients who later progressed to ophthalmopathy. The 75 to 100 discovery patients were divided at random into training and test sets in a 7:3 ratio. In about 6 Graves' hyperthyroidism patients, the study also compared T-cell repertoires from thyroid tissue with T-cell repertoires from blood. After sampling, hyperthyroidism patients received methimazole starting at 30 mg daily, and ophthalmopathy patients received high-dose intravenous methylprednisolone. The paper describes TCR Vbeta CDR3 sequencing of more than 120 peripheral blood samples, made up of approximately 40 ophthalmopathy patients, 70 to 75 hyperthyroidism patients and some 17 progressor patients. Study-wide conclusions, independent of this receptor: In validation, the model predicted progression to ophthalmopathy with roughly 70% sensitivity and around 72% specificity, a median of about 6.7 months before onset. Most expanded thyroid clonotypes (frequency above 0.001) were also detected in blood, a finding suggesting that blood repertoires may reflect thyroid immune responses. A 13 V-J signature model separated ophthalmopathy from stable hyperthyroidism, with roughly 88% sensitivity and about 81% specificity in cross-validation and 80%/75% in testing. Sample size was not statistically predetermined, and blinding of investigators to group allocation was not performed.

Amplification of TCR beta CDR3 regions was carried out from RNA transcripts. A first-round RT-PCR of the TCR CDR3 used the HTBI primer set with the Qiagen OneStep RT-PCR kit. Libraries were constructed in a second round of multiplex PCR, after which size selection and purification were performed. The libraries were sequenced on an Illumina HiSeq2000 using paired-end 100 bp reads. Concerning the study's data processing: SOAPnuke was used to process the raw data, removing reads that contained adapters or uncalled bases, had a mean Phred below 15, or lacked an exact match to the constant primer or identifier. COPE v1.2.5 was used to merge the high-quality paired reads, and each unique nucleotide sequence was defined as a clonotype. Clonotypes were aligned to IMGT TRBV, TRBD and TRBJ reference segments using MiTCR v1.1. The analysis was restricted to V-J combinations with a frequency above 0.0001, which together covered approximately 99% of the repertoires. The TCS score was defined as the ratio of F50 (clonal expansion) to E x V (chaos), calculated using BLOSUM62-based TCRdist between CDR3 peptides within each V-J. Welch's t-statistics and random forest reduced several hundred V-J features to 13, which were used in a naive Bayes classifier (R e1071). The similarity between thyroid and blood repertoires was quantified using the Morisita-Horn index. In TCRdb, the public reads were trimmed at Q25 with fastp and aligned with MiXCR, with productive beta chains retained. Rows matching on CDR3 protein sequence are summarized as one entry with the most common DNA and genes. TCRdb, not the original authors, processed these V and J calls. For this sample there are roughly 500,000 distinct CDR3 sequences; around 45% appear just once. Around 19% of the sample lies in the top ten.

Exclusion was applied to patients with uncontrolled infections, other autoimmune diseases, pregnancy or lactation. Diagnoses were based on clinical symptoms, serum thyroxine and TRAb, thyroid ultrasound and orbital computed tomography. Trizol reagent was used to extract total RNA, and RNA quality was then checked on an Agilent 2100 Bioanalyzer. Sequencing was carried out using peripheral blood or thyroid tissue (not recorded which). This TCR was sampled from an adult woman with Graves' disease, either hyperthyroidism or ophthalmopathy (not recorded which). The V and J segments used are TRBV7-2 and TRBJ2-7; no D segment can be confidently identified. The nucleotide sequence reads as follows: TGTGCCAGCAGCTTACTTCGTGATGAGCAGTACTTC. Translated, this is CASSLLRDEQYF.